These 10 T cell receptor beta chains share one sample of origin, sequenced in a study of vaccination effects on CD4 cells after COVID-19. Only in-frame clones appear in the TCRdb table, and some are missing; sequencing was by immunoSEQ multiplex PCR. The table has 20,000 or so clones, 70% to 80% seen once. ViraFEST assay sequencing came after antigen-specific CD4+ T cells were expanded with viral peptide pools. Following an approximately 11-day culture, CD4+ T cells were purified. The vaccine given was either BNT162b2 or mRNA-1273, in two doses. Their target antigens are unknown. Sequencing used CD4+ T cells from PBMCs cultured with HCoV-229E spike peptides, obtained after COVID-19 vaccination. These receptors came from a human donor who received a COVID-19 vaccine.

This clone has only a few counts. For the CDR3, the DNA is TGTGCCAGCAGCTTATGGGGGGTCAGGGGTGATACGCAGTATTTT. This translates into CASSLWGVRGDTQYF. This sequence joins TRBV13 and TRBJ2-3; D may match TRBD1 or TRBD2 (6 bases each). Germline V CDR1 and CDR2: PRHDT, FYEKMQ (reference sequence). Trimming took 2 bases from V and 6 from J, leaving 15 bases between them. The CDR3 runs to 15 residues.

The V and J genes are TRBV6-5 and TRBJ2-7; tentative D call: TRBD1 (6 bases). V dropped 6 bases and J dropped 3 bases, with 9 bases sitting between them. From germline, CDR1 is MNHEY and CDR2 SVGAGI. This CDR3 has 12 residues. The CDR3 sequence is CASSGDNYEQYF. CDR3 sequence (DNA): TGTGCCAGCAGCGGGGACAACTACGAGCAGTACTTC.

The chain employs TRBV27 and TRBJ1-5; D perhaps matches TRBD1 (5 bases). The CDR3 covers 15 residues. Germline CDR1 MNHEY, CDR2 SMNVEV (reference sequence). Between the trimmed V and J ends, which lost 1 base and 3 bases, there was a span of 10 bases. CDR3 amino acids: CASSLFAGTNQPQHF. CDR3 in DNA: TGTGCCAGCAGTTTATTTGCAGGGACCAATCAGCCCCAGCATTTT.

The chain has TRBV18 and TRBJ2-7, with D maybe TRBD2 (6 bases). Trimming pared 0 bases from V and 1 base from J, leaving 10 bases between. Germline assignment: CDR1 KGHSH and CDR2 LQKENI. The CDR3 is made up of 15 amino acids. The CDR3 sequence: CASSPPGGISYEQYF. CDR3 nucleotides: TGTGCCAGCTCACCACCGGGCGGGATTTCCTACGAGCAGTACTTC.

The chain couples TRBV2 to TRBJ2-2; TRBD2 matches at 7 bases. From germline, CDR1 is SNHLY and CDR2 FYNNEI. The junction had 7 bases not matched to a gene; V was cut back by 6 bases and J by 6 bases. The CDR3 has 14 amino acids. The CDR3 DNA reads TGTGCCAGCAGAGGCGGGAGTGCAGCCGGGGAGCTGTTTTTT. Translation: CASRGGSAAGELFF.

The rearrangement links TRBV4-1 to TRBJ2-2; 9 bases map to TRBD1. From germline, CDR1 is MGHRA and CDR2 YSYEKL. The J segment lost 5 bases and the V segment lost 2 bases, leaving 6 bases of the junction unmatched. The CDR3 runs to 16 residues. The CDR3 region has the DNA TGCGCCAGCAGCCAACGGGACAGGGCCCGGACCGGGGAGCTGTTTTTT. Amino acids: CASSQRDRARTGELFF.

The gene calls are TRBV6-1 and TRBJ1-6, with 7 bases lining up with TRBD1. J lost 10 bases, V lost 0 bases, and 6 bases had no gene match. Germline CDR1 reads MNHNS; CDR2 reads SASEGT. The CDR3 sequence is 15 residues long. The CDR3 region has the DNA TGTGCCAGCAGTGAAGCGATACAGGGGTCCTCACCCCTCCACTTT. The encoded protein is CASSEAIQGSSPLHF.

This clone was counted between two and nine times. V is TRBV29-1 and J is TRBJ1-1; possibly TRBD1 for D (6 bases). The CDR3 runs to 13 residues. The V gene lost 5 bases and the J gene lost 1 base, with 11 bases spanning the gap. Germline V CDR1 and CDR2: SQVTM, ANQGSEA. This CDR3 is CSVMPQGNTEAFF. CDR3 coding DNA: TGCAGCGTTATGCCACAGGGGAACACTGAAGCTTTCTTT.

The rearrangement uses TRBV9 and TRBJ2-7; TRBD2 aligns across 7 bases. V shed 3 bases and J 3 bases; nucleotides not matched to a gene: 0. Germline CDR1 is SGDLS and CDR2 is YYNGEE. The CDR3 is made up of 12 amino acids. In nucleotides, the CDR3 is TGTGCCAGCAGCGCGGGGGGCTACGAGCAGTACTTC. Its translation is CASSAGGYEQYF.

V is TRBV5-1 and J is TRBJ1-3; D not resolved. This CDR3 is 14 amino acids long. V was clipped by 0 bases and J by 0 bases, with 4 bases between them. Germline V lookup: CDR1 SGHRS, CDR2 YFSETQ. This chain's CDR3 is CASSLGDSGNTIYF. The CDR3 DNA follows: TGCGCCAGCAGCTTGGGAGACTCTGGAAACACCATATATTTT.